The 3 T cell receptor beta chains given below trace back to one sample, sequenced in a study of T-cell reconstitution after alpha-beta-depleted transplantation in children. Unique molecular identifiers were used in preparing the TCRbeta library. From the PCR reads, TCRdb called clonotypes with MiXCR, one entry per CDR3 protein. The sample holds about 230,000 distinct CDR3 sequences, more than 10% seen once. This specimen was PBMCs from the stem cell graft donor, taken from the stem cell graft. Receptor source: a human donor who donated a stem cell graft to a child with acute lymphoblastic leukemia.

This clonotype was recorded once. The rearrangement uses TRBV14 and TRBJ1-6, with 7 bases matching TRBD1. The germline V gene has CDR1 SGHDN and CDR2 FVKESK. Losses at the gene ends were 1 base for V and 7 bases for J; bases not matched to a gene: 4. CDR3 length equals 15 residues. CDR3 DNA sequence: TGTGCCAGCAGCCAAGGACAGGGCCTGAATTCACCCCTCCACTTT. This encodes CASSQGQGLNSPLHF.

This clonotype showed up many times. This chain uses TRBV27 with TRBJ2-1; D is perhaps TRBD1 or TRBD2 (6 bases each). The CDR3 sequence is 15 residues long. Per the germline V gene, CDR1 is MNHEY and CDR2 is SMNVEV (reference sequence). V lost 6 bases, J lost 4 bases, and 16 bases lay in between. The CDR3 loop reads CASSPRGGGYNEQFF. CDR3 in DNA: TGTGCCAGCAGCCCCAGGGGAGGAGGATACAATGAGCAGTTCTTC.

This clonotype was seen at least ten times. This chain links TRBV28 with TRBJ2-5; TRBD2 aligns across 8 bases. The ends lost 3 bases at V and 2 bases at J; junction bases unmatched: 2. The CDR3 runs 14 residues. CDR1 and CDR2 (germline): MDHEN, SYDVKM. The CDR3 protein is CASSLGTRQETQYF. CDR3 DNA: TGTGCCAGCAGTTTGGGGACTAGGCAAGAGACCCAGTACTTC.